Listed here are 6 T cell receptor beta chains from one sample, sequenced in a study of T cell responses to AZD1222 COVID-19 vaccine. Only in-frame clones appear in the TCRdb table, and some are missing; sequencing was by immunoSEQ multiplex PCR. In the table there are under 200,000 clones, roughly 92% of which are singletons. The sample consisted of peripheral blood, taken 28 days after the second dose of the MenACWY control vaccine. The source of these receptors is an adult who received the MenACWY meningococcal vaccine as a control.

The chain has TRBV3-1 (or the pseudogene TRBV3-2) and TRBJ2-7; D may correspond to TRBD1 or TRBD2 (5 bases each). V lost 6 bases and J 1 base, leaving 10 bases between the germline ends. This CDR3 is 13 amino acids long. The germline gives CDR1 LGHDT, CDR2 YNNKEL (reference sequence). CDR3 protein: CASSGDGSYEQYF. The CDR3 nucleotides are TGTGCCAGCAGTGGGGACGGTTCCTACGAGCAGTACTTC.

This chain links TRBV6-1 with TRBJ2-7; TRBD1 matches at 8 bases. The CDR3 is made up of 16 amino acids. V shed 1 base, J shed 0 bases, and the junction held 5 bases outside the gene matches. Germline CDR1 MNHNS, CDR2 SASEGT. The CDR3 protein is CASSEVRTGRSYEQYF. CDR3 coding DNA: TGTGCCAGCAGTGAAGTTAGGACAGGGCGCTCCTACGAGCAGTACTTC.

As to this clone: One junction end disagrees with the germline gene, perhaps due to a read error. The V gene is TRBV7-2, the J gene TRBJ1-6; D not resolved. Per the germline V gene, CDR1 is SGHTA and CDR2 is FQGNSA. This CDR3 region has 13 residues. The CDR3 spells CASSSSYDSPLHF. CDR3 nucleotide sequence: TGTGCCAGCAGCTCATCCTATGATTCACCCCTCCACTTT.

The DNA of the CDR3 is TGTGCCGGGTTAGGAGCGGGGGTATACGAGCAGTACTTC. This sequence encodes CAGLGAGVYEQYF. This chain joins TRBV5-4 and TRBJ2-7; 8 nucleotides line up with TRBD2. V dropped 10 bases and J dropped 4; count of bases not matched to a gene: 10. Germline loops: CDR1 SGHNT, CDR2 YYREEE (reference sequence). This CDR3 spans 13 amino acids.

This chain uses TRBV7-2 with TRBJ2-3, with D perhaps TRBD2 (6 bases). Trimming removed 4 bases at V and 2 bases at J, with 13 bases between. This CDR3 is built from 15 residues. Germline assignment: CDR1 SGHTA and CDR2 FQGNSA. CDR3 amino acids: CASSWGDQYTDTQYF. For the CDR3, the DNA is TGTGCCAGCAGCTGGGGGGACCAATACACAGATACGCAGTATTTT.

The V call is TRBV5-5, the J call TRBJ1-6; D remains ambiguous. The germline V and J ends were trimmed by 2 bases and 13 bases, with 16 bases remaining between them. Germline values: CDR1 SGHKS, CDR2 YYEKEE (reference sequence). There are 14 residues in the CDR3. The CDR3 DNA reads TGTGCCAGCAGCTTCCGGGTGCCTGAATCGCCCCTCCACTTT. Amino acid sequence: CASSFRVPESPLHF.